Below, 5 T cell receptor beta chains from the same sample are listed, as sequenced in a study of blood T cell repertoires in COVID-19. Repertoires were generated with immunoSEQ multiplex PCR, while TCRdb's copy carries only in-frame clones and drops some. The sample includes under 95,000 clones, 80% to 90% of them seen just once. Sample: peripheral blood. These receptors all come from an elderly woman with acute or convalescent COVID-19.

The chain carries TRBV5-1 and TRBJ2-5; 9 positions agree with TRBD1. Per the germline V gene, CDR1 is SGHRS and CDR2 is YFSETQ. The CDR3 length is 16 residues. With 2 bases clipped from V and 5 bases from J, the junction kept 10 bases outside the gene matches. The DNA of the CDR3 is TGCGCCAGCAGCTTCGAAGTCACAGGGGGCGAGGAGACCCAGTACTTC. Protein product: CASSFEVTGGEETQYF.

The gene calls are TRBV6-2 or TRBV6-3 and TRBJ2-1, with 7 bases identical to TRBD1. Germline CDR1 is MNHEY and CDR2 is SVGEGT. V dropped 5 bases and J dropped 7; count of bases not matched to a gene: 5. This CDR3 is 13 amino acids long. The DNA of the CDR3 is TGTGCCAGCAGTCTTCTACAGGGGAATGAGCAGTTCTTC. Protein sequence: CASSLLQGNEQFF.

This clone was counted once. The V gene is TRBV12-3 or TRBV12-4, the J gene TRBJ1-6; D uncertain. Deletions cut 3 bases from V and 9 bases from J, with 6 bases between. This CDR3 spans 12 amino acids. DNA of the CDR3: TGTGCCAGCAGTTTTTTCCTTTCACCCCTCCACTTT. This gives the protein CASSFFLSPLHF.

The chain links TRBV7-9 to TRBJ1-2; TRBD1 aligns across 9 bases. V was clipped by 5 bases and J by 3 bases; unmatched bases: 13. The V gene's germline CDR1 is SEHNR and CDR2 FQNEAQ (reference sequence). The CDR3 covers 17 residues. CDR3 residues: CASSLTGTGIIDYGYTF. CDR3 DNA sequence: TGTGCCAGCAGCCTTACCGGGACAGGGATCATCGACTATGGCTACACCTTC.

This rearrangement joins TRBV12-3 or TRBV12-4 to TRBJ1-6, with D possibly being TRBD1 (6 bases). V lost 4 bases to trimming and J lost 10 bases, with 11 bases between them. The CDR3 is 13 residues long. The CDR3 bases are TGTGCCAGCAGTTCCACAGGGTTCTCACCCCTCCACTTT. Its protein is CASSSTGFSPLHF.